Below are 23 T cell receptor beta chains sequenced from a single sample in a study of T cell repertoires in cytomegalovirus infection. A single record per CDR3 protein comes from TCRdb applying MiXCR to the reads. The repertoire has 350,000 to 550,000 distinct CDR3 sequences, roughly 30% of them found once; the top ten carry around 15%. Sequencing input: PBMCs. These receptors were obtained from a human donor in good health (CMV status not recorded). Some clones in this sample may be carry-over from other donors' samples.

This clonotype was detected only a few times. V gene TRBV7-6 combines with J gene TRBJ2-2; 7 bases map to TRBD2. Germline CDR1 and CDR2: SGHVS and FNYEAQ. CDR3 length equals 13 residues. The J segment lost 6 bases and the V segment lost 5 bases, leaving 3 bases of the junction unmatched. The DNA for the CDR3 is TGTGCCAGCAGCACGGGAGGCCCCGGGGAGCTGTTTTTT. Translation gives CASSTGGPGELFF.

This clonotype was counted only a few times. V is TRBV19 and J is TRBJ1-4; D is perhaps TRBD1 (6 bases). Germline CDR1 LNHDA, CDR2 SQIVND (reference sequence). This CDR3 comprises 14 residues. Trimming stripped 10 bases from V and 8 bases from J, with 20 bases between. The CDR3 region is CATTPRGTVEKLFF. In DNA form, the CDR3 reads TGTGCCACCACGCCGAGGGGGACGGTAGAAAAACTGTTTTTT. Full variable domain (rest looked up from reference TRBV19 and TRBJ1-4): DGGITQSPKYLFRKEGQNVTLSCEQNLNHDAMYWYRQDPGQGLRLIYYSQIVNDFQKGDIAEGYSVSREKKESFPLTVTSAQKNPTAFYLCATTPRGTVEKLFFGSGTQLSVL.

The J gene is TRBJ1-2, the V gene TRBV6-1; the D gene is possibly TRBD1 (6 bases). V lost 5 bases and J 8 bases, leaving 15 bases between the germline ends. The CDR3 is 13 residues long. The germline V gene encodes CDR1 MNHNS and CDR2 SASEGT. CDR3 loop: CASSPQGSGGYTF. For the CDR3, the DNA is TGTGCCAGCAGTCCACAGGGTTCGGGCGGCTACACCTTC.

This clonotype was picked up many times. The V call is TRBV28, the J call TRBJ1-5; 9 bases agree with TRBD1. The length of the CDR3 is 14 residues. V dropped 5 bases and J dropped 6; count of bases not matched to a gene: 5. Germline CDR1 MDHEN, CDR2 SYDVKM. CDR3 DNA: TGTGCCAGCAGTGGGGACAGGGAAAGTCAGCCCCAGCATTTT. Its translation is CASSGDRESQPQHF.

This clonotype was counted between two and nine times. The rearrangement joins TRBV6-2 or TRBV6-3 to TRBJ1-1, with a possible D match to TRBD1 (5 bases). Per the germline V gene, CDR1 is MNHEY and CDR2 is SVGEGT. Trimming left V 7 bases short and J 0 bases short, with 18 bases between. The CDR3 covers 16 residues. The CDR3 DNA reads TGTGCCAGCAACCCTCTGGGTCAGGGTTTGAACACTGAAGCTTTCTTT. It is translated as CASNPLGQGLNTEAFF.

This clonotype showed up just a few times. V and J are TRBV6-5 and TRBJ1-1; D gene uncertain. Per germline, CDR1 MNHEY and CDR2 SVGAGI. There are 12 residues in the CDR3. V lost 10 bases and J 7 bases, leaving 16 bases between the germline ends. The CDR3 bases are TGTGCCACATCTCGAGACGGGGATGAAGCTTTCTTT. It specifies CATSRDGDEAFF.

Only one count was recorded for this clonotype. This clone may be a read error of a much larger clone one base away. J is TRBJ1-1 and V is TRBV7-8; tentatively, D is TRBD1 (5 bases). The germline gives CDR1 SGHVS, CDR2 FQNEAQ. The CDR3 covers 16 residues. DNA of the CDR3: TGTGCCAGCAGCTTAACCGAGATCGGGACGAACACTGAAGATTTCTTT. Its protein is CASSLTEIGTNTEDFF.

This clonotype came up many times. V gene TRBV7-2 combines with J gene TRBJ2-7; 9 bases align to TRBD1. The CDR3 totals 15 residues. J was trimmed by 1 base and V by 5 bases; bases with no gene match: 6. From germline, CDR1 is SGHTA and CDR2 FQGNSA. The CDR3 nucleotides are TGTGCCAGCAGCCTCCCAGGACAGGGGTCCTACGAGCAGTACTTC. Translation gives CASSLPGQGSYEQYF. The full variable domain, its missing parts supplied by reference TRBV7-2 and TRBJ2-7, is GAGVSQSPSNKVTEKGKDVELRCDPISGHTALYWYRQSLGQGLEFLIYFQGNSAPDKSGLPSDRFSAERTGGSVSTLTIQRTQQEDSAVYLCASSLPGQGSYEQYFGPGTRLTVT.

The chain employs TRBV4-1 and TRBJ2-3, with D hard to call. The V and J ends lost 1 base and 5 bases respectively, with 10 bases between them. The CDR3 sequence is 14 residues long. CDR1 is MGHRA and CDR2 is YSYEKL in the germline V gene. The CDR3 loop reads CASSQVGLLDTQYF. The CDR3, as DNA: TGCGCCAGCAGCCAAGTGGGCCTATTAGATACGCAGTATTTT.

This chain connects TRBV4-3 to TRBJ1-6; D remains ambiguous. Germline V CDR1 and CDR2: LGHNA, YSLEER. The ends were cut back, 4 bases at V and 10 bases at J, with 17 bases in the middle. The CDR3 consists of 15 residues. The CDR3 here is CASSLLPLFGSPLHF. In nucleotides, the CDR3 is TGCGCCAGCAGCCTCCTCCCTTTGTTTGGATCACCCCTCCACTTT.

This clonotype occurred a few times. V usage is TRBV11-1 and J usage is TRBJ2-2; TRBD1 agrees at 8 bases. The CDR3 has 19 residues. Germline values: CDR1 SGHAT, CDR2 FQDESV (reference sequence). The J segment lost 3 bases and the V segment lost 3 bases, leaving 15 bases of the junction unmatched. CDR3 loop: CASSFWAGGALLDTGELFF. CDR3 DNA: TGTGCCAGCAGCTTTTGGGCAGGGGGCGCTTTGTTGGACACCGGGGAGCTGTTTTTT. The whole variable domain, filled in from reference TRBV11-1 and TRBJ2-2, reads EAEVAQSPRYKITEKSQAVAFWCDPISGHATLYWYRQILGQGPELLVQFQDESVVDDSQLPKDRFSAERLKGVDSTLKIQPAELGDSAMYLCASSFWAGGALLDTGELFFGEGSRLTVL.

The CDR3 DNA reads as TGTGCCAGCAGCTCGAAGGAGGGGAACACTGAAGCTTTCTTT. It is translated as CASSSKEGNTEAFF. V gene TRBV5-4 combines with J gene TRBJ1-1; D unresolved. Germline V lookup: CDR1 SGHNT, CDR2 YYREEE (reference sequence). The CDR3 has 14 amino acids. Trimming took 3 bases from V and 1 from J, leaving 10 bases between them.

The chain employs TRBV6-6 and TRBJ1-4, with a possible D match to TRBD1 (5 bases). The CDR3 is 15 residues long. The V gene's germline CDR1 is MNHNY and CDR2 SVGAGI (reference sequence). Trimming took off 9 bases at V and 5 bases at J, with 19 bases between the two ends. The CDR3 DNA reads TGTGCCAGAAGTGGGGGGGGGGAGAAAAATGAAAAACTGTTTTTT. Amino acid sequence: CARSGGGEKNEKLFF.

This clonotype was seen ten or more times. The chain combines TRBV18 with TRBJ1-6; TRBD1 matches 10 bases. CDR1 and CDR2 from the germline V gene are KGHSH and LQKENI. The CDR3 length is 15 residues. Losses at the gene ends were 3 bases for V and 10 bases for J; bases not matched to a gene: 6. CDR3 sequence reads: CASSPTGTGESPLHF. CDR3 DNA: TGTGCCAGCTCACCTACCGGGACAGGGGAATCACCCCTCCACTTT.

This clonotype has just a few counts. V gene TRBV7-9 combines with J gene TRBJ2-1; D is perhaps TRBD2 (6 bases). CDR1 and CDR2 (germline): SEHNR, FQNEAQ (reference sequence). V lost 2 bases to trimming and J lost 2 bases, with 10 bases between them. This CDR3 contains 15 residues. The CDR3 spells CASSLPGEPYNEQFF. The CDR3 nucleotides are TGTGCCAGCAGCTTACCGGGGGAACCCTACAATGAGCAGTTCTTC.

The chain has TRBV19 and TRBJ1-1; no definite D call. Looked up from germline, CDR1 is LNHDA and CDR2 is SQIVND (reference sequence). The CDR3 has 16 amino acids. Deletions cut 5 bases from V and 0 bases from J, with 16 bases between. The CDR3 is CASSHPDGKLNTEAFF. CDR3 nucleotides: TGTGCCAGTAGTCACCCGGACGGAAAGTTGAACACTGAAGCTTTCTTT.

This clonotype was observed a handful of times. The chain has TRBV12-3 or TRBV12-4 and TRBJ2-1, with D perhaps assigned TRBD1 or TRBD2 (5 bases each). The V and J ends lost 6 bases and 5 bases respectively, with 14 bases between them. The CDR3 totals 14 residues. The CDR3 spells CASSPEWGNNEQFF. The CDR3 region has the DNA TGTGCCAGCAGCCCCGAGTGGGGGAACAATGAGCAGTTCTTC.

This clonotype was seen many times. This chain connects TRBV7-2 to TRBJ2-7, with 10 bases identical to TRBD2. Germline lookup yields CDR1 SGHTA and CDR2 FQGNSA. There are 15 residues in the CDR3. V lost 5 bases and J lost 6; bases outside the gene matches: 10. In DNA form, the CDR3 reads TGTGCCAGCAGCCCGAACCCGGGACTAGCGACCGAGCAGTACTTC. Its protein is CASSPNPGLATEQYF.

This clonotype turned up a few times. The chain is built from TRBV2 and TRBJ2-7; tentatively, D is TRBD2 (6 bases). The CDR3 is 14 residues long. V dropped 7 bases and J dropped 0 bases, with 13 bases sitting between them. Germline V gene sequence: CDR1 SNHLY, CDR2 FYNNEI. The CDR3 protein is CASIAGSGSYEQYF. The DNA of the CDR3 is TGTGCCAGCATTGCCGGGAGTGGCTCCTACGAGCAGTACTTC.

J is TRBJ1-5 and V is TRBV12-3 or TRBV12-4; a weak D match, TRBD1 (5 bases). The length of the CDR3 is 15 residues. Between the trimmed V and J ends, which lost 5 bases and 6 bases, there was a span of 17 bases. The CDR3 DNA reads TGTGCCAGCAGTCCCGAGGGTCCGGGGGGTCAGCCCCAGCATTTT. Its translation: CASSPEGPGGQPQHF.

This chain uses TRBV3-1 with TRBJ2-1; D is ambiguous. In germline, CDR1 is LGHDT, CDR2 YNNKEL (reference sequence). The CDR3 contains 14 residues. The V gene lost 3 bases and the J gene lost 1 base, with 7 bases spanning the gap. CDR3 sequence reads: CASSQLRSYNEQFF. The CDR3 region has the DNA TGTGCCAGCAGCCAGTTGCGGTCCTACAATGAGCAGTTCTTC.

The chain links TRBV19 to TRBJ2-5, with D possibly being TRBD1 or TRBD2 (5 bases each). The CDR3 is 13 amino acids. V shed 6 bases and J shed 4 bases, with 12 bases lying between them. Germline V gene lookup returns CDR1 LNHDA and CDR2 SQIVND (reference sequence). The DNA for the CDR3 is TGTGCCAGTAGACCTCTTGGGGGAGAGACCCAGTACTTC. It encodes CASRPLGGETQYF. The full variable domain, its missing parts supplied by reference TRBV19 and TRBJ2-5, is DGGITQSPKYLFRKEGQNVTLSCEQNLNHDAMYWYRQDPGQGLRLIYYSQIVNDFQKGDIAEGYSVSREKKESFPLTVTSAQKNPTAFYLCASRPLGGETQYFGPGTRLLVL.

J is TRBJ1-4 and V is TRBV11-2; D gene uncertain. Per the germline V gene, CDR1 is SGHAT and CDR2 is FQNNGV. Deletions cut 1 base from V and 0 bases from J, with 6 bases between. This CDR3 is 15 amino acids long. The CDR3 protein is CASSLVGATNEKLFF. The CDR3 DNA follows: TGTGCCAGCAGCTTAGTTGGGGCAACTAATGAAAAACTGTTTTTT.